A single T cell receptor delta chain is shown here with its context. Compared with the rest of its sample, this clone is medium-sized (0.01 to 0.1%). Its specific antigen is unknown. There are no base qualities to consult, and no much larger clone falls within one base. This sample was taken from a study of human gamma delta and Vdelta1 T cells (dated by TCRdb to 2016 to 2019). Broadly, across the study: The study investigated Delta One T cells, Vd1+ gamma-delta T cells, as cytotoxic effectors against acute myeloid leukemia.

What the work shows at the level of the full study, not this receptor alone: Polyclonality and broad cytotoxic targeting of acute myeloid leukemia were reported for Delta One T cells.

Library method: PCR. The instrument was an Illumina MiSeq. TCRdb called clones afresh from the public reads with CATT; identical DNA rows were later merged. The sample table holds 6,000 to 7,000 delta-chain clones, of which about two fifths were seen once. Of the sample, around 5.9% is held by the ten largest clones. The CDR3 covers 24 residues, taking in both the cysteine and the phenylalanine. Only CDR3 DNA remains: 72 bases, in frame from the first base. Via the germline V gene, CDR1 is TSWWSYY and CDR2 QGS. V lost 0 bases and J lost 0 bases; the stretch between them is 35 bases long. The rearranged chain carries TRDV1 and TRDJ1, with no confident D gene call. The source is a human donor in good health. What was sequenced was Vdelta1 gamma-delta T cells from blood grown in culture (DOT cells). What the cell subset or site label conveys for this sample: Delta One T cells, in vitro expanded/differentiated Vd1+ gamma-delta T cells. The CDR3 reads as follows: CALGELGQKLSDLYSLSYTDKLIF. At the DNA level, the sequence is TGTGCTCTTGGGGAACTGGGTCAAAAACTTTCCGATCTGTACTCCCTAAGTTACACCGATAAACTCATCTTT.